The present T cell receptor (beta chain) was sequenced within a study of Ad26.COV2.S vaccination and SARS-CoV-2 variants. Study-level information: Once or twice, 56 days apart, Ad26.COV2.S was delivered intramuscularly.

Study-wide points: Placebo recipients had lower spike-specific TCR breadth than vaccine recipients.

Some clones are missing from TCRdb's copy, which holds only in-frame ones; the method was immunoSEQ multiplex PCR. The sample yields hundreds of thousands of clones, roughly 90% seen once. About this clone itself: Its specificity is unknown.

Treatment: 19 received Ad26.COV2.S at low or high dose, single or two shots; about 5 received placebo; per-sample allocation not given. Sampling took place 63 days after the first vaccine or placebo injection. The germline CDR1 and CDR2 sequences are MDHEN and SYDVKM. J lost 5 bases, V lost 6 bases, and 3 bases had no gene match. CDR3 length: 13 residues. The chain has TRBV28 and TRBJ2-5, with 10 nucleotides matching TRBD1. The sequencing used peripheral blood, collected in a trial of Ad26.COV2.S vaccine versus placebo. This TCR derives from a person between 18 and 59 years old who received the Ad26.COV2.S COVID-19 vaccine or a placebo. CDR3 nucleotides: TGTGCCAGCAGAAGACAGGGGGCTGAGACCCAGTACTTC. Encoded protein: CASRRQGAETQYF.